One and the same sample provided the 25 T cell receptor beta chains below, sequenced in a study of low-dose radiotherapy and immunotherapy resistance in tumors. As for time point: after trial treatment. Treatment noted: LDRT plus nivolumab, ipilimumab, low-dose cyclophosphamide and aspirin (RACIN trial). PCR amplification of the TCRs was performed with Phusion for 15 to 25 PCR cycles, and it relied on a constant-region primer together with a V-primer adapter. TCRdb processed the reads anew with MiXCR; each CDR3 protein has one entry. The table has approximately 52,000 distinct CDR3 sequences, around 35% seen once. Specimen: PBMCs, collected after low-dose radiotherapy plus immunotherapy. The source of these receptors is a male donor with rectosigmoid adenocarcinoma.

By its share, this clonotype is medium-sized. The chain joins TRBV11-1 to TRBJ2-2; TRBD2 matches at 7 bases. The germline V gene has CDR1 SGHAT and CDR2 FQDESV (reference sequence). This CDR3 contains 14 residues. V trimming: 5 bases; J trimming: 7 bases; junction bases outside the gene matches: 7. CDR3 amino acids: CASSPARERGELFF. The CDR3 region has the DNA TGTGCCAGCAGCCCGGCGCGGGAGCGCGGGGAGCTGTTTTTT. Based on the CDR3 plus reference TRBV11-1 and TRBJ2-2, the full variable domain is EAEVAQSPRYKITEKSQAVAFWCDPISGHATLYWYRQILGQGPELLVQFQDESVVDDSQLPKDRFSAERLKGVDSTLKIQPAELGDSAMYLCASSPARERGELFFGEGSRLTVL.

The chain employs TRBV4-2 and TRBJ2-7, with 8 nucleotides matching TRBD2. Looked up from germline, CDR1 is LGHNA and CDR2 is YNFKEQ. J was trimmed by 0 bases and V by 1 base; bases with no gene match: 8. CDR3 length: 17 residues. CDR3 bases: TGTGCCAGCAGCCAAGGGAGACTAGCGAGGGACTCCTACGAGCAGTACTTC. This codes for CASSQGRLARDSYEQYF.

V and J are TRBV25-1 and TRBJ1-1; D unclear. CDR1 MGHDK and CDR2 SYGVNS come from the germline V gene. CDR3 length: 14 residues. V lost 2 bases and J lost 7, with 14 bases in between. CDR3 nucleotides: TGTGCCAGCAGTGAAAGGGCCAACAGTGGTGAAGCTTTCTTT. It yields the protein CASSERANSGEAFF.

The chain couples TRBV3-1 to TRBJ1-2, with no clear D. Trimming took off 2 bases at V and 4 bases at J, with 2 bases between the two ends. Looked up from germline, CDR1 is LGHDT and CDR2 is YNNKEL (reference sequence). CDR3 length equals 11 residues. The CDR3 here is CASSQLYGYTF. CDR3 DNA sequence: TGTGCCAGCAGCCAACTCTATGGCTACACCTTC. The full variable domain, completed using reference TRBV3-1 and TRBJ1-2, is DTAVSQTPKYLVTQMGNDKSIKCEQNLGHDTMYWYKQDSKKFLKIMFSYNNKELIINETVPNRFSPKSPDKAHLNLHINSLELGDSAVYFCASSQLYGYTFGSGTRLTVV.

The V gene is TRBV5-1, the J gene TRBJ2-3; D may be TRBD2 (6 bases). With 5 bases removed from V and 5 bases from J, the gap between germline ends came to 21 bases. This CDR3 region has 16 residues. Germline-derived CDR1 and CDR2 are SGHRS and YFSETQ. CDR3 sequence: CASRRASSPGGDTQYF. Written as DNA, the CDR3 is TGCGCCAGCAGGCGGGCATCTAGCCCCGGGGGAGATACGCAGTATTTT.

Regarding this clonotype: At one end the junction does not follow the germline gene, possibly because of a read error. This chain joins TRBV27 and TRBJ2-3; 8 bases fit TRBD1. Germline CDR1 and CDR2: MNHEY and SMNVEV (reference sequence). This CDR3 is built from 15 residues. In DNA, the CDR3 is TGTGCCACCAGTGACCCGGGACAGGCCACAGATACGCAGTATTTT. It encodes CATSDPGQATDTQYF.

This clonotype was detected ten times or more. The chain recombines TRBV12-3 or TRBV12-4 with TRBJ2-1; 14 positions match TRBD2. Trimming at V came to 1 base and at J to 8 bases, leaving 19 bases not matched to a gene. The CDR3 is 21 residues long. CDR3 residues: CASSLDRIRTSGRTRRDEQFF. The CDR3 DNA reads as TGTGCCAGCAGTTTAGATAGGATACGGACTAGCGGGAGGACTAGGCGCGATGAGCAGTTCTTC.

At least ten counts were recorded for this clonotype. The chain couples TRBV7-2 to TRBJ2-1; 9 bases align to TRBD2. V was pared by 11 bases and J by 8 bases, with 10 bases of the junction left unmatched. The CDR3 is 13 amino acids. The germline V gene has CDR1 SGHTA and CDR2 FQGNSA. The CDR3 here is CAVPGTSLHEQFF. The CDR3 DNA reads TGTGCCGTTCCCGGGACTAGCTTGCATGAGCAGTTCTTC.

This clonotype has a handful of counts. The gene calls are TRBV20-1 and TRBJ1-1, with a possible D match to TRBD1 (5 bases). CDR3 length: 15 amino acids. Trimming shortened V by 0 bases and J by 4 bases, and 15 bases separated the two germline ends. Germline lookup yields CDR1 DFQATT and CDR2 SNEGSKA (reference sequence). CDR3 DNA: TGCAGTGCTAGAGATCTGTTAGGCGGGGGCACTGAAGCTTTCTTT. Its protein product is CSARDLLGGGTEAFF.

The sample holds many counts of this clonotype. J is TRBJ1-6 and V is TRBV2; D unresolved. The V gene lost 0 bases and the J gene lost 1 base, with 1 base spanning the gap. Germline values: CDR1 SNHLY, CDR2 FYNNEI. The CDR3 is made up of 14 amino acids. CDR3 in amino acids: CASSEASYNSPLHF. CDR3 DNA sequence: TGTGCCAGCAGTGAAGCGTCCTATAATTCACCCCTCCACTTT.

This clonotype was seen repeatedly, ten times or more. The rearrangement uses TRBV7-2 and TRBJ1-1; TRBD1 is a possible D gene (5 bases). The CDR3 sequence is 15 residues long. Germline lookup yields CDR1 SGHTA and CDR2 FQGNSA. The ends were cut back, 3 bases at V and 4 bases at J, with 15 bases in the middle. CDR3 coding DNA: TGTGCCAGCAGCTTGGACTGGGTCGGGACCACTGAAGCTTTCTTT. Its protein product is CASSLDWVGTTEAFF.

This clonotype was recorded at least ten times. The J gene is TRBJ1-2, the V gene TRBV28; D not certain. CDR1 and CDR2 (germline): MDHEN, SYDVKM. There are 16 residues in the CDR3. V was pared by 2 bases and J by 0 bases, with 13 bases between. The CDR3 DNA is TGTGCCAGCAGTTTAGTTGTATGGGTAACTAACTATGGCTACACCTTC. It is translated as CASSLVVWVTNYGYTF.

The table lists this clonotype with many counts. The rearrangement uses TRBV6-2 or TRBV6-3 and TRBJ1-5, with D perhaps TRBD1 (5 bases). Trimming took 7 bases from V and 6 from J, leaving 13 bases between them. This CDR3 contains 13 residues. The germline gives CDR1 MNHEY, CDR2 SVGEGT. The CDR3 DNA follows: TGTGCCAGCACAATCTCTCAGGGTCAGCCCCAGCATTTT. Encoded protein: CASTISQGQPQHF.

In DNA form, the CDR3 reads TGCAGCGCCCGCCCGGGCGGGCACGAGCAGTACTTC. Protein: CSARPGGHEQYF. V usage is TRBV29-1 and J usage is TRBJ2-7; D may be TRBD2 (5 bases). V was cut by 7 bases and J by 5 bases, with 15 bases left in between. The CDR3 is 12 residues long. In germline, CDR1 is SQVTM, CDR2 ANQGSEA.

CDR3 coding DNA: TGTGCCAGCGCCCTTGGTAACACTGAAGCTTTCTTT. Translation gives CASALGNTEAFF. V and J are TRBV7-9 and TRBJ1-1; D is uncertain. V was clipped by 8 bases and J by 2 bases, with 9 bases between them. In germline, CDR1 is SEHNR, CDR2 FQNEAQ (reference sequence). There are 12 residues in the CDR3.

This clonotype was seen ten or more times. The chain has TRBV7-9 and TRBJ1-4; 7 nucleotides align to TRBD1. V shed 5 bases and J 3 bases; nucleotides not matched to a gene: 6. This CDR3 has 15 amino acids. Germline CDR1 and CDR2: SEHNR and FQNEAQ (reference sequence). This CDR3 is CASSTDRVANEKLFF. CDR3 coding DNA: TGTGCCAGCAGCACCGACAGGGTTGCTAATGAAAAACTGTTTTTT.

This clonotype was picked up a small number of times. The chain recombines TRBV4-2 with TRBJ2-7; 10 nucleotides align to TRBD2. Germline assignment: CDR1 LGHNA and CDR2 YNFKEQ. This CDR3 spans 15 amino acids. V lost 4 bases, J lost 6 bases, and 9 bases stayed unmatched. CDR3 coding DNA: TGTGCCAGCAGCCCCATTAGCGGGGGGTCGGGCGAGCAGTACTTC. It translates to CASSPISGGSGEQYF.

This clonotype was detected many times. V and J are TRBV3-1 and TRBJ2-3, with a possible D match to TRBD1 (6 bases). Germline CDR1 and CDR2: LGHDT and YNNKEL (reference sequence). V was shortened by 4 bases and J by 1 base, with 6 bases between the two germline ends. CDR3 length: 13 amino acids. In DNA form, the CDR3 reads TGTGCCAGCAGCCGACAGGGCACAGATACGCAGTATTTT. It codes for CASSRQGTDTQYF.

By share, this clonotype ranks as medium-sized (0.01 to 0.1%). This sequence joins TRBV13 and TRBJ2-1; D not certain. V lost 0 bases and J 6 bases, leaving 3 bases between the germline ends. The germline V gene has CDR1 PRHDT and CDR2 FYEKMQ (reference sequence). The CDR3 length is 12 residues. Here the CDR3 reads CASSLGSNEQFF. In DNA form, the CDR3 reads TGTGCCAGCAGCTTAGGGTCCAATGAGCAGTTCTTC.

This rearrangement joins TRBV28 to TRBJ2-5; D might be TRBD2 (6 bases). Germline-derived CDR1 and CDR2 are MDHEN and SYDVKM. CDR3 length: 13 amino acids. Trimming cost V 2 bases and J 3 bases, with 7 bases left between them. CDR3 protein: CASSLGGEETQYF. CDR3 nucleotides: TGTGCCAGCAGTTTAGGAGGGGAAGAGACCCAGTACTTC. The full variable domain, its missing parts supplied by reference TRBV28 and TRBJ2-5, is DVKVTQSSRYLVKRTGEKVFLECVQDMDHENMFWYRQDPGLGLRLIYFSYDVKMKEKGDIPEGYSVSREKKERFSLILESASTNQTSMYLCASSLGGEETQYFGPGTRLLVL.

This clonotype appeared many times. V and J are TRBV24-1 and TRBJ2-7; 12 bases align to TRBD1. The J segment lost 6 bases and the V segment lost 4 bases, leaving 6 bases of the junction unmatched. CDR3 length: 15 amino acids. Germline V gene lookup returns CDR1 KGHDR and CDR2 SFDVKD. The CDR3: CATSDSGTGGVEQYF. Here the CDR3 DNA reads TGTGCCACCAGTGACTCCGGGACAGGGGGCGTCGAGCAGTACTTC.

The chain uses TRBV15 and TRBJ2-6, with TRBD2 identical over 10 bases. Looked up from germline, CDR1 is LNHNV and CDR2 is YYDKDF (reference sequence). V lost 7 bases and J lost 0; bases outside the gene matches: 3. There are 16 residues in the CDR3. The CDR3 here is CATTSGSSSGANVLTF. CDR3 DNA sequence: TGTGCCACCACTAGCGGGAGTAGCTCTGGGGCCAACGTCCTGACTTTC.

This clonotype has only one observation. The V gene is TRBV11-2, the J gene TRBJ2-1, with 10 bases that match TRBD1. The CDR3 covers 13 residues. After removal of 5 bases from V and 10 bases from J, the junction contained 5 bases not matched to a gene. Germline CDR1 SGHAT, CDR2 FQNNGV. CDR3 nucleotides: TGTGCCAGCAGCCGGGACAGGGGCGGGGAGCAGTTCTTC. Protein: CASSRDRGGEQFF.

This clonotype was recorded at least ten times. The CDR3 nucleotides are TGTGCCAGAAGACAGACGTTGGACAGGGGTCCTACAACGGACACTGAAGCTTTCTTT. Its protein product is CARRQTLDRGPTTDTEAFF. J is TRBJ1-1 and V is TRBV5-3; 9 bases align to TRBD1. TRBV5-3 is known as an ORF, though its function is uncertain. The junction had 20 bases not matched to a gene; V was cut back by 5 bases and J by 3 bases. This CDR3 contains 19 residues.

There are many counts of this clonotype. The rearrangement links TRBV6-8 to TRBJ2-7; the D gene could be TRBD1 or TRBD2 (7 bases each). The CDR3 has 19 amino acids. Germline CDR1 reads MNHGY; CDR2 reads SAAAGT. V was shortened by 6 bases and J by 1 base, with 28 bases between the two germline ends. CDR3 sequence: CASRGGGGQSTHGSYEQYF. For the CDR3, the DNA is TGTGCCAGCAGAGGGGGGGGGGGACAGTCCACCCACGGATCCTACGAGCAGTACTTC.